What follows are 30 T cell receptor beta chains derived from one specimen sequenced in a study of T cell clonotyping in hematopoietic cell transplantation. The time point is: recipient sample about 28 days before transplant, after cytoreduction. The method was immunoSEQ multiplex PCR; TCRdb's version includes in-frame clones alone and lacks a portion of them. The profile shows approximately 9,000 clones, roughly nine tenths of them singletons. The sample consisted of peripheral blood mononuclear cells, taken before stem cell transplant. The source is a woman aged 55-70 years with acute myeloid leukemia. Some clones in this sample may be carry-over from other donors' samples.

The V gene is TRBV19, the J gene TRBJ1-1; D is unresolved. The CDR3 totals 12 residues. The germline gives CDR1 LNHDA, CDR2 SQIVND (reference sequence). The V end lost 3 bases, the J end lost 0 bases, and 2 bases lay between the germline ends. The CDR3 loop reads CASSILNTEAFF. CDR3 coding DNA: TGTGCCAGTAGTATCTTGAACACTGAAGCTTTCTTT.

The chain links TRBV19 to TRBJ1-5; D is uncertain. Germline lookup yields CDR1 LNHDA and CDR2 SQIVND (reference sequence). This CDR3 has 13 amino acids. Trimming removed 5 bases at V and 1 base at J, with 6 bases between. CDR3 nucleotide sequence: TGTGCCAGTAGTGTGACAAGCAATCAGCCCCAGCATTTT. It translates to CASSVTSNQPQHF.

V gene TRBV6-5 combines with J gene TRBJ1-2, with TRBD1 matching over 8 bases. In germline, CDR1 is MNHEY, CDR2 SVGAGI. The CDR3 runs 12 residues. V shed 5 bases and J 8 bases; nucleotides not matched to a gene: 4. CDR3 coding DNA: TGTGCCAGCAGTGTATCAGGGGGCGGCTACACCTTC. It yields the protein CASSVSGGGYTF.

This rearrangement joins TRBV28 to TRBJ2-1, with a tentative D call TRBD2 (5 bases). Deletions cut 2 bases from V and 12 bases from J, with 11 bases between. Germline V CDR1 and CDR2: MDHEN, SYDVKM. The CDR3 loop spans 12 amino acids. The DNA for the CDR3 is TGTGCCAGCAGTTTAACCGGGATAGGGCAGTTCTTC. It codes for CASSLTGIGQFF.

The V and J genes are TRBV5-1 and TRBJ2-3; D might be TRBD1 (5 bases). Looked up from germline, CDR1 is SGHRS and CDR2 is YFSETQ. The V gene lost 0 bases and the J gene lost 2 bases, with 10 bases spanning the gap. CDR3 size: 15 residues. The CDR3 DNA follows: TGCGCCAGCAGCTTGGGCAGGGTGATCACAGATACGCAGTATTTT. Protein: CASSLGRVITDTQYF.

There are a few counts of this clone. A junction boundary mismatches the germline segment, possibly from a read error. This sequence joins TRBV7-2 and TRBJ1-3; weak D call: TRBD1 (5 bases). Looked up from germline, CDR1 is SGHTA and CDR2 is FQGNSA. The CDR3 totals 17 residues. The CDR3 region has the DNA TGTGCCAGCTGCTTAGGGCAGGGCCCCTCCTCTGGAAACACCATATATTTT. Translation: CASCLGQGPSSGNTIYF.

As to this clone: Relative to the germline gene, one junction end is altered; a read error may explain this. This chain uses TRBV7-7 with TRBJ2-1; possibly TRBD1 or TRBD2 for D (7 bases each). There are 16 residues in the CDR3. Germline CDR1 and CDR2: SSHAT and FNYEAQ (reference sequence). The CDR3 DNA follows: TGTGCTAGCAGCTTAGGAACGACAGGGAGGGGCAATGAGCAGTTCTTC. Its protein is CASSLGTTGRGNEQFF.

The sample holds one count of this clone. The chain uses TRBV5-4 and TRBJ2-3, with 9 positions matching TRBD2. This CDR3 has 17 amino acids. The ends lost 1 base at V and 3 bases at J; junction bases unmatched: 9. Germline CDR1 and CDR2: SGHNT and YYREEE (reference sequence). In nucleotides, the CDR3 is TGTGCCAGCAGCTTGTTTGCGGGAGGGCCGGGGACAGATACGCAGTATTTT. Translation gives CASSLFAGGPGTDTQYF.

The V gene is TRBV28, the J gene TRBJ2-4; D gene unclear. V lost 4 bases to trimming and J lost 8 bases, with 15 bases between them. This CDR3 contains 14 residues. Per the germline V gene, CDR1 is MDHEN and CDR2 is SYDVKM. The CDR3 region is CASSSRRVLDIQYF. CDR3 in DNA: TGTGCCAGCAGTTCCCGACGGGTCCTTGACATTCAGTACTTC.

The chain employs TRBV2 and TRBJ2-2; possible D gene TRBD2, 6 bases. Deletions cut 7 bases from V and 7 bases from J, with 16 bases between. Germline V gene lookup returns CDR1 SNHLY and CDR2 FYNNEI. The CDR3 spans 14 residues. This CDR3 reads CASKTDGGGGELFF. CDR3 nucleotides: TGTGCCAGCAAGACGGACGGGGGAGGCGGGGAGCTGTTTTTT.

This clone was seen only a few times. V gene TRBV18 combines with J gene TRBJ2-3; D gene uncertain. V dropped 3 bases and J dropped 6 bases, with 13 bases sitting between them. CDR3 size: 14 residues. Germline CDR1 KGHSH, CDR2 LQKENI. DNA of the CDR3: TGTGCCAGCTCACCGTTGGAAGCGTACGATACGCAGTATTTT. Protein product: CASSPLEAYDTQYF.

The DNA of the CDR3 is TGTGCCTGGAGTGCTATGGGACTAGCGGGAGGCACAGATACGCAGTATTTT. Amino acid sequence: CAWSAMGLAGGTDTQYF. J is TRBJ2-3 and V is TRBV30; TRBD2 matches at 14 bases. V trimming: 1 base; J trimming: 1 base; junction bases outside the gene matches: 4. CDR1 GTSNPN and CDR2 SVGIG come from the germline V gene (reference sequence). The CDR3 consists of 17 residues.

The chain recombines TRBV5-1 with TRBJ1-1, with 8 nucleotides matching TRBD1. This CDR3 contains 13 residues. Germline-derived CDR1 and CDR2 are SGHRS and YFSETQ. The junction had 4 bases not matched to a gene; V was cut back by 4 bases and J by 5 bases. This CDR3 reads CASSEGQETEAFF. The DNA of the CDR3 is TGCGCCAGCAGCGAGGGACAGGAGACTGAAGCTTTCTTT.

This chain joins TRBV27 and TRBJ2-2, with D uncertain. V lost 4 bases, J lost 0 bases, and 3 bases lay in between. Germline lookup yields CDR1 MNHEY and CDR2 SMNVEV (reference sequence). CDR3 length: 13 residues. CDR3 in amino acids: CASSYTNTGELFF. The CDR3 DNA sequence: TGTGCCAGCAGTTACACGAACACCGGGGAGCTGTTTTTT.

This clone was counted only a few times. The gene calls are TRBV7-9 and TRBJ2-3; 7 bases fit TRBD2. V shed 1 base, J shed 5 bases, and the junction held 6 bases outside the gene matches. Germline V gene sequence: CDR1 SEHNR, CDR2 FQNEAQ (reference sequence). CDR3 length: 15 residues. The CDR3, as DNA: TGTGCCAGCAGCTTAGGGGTGATAGCGGGAGATACGCAGTATTTT. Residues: CASSLGVIAGDTQYF.

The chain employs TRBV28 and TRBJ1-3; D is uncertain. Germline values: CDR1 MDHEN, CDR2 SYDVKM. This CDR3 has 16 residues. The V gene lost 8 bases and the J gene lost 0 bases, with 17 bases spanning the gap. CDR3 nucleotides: TGTGCCAGCCTACCAGTGGCCTCCACCTCTGGAAACACCATATATTTT. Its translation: CASLPVASTSGNTIYF.

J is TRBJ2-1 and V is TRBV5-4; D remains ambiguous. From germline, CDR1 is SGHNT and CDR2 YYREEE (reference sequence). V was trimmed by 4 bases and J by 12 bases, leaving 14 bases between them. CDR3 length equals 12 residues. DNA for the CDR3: TGTGCCAGCAGCACCCATCTAGAGAGGCAGTTCTTC. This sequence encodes CASSTHLERQFF.

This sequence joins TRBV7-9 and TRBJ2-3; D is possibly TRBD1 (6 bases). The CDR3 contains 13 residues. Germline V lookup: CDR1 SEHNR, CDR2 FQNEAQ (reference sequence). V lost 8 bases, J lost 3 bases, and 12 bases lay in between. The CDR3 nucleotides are TGTGCCAGCCCCGAGGGGGAAACAGATACGCAGTATTTT. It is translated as CASPEGETDTQYF.

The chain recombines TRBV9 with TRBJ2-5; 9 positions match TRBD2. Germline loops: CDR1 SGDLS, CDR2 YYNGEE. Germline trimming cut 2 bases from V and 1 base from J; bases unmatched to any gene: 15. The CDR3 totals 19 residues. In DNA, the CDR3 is TGTGCCAGCAGCGTCTCAGGGGGTGCTGGCGGGAGGGGCCAAGAGACCCAGTACTTC. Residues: CASSVSGGAGGRGQETQYF.

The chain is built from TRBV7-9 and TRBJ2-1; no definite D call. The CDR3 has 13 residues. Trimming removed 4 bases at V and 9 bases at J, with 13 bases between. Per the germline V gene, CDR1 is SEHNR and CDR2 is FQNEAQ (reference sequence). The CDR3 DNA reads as TGTGCCAGCAGCTCGACCATTCCGGCTGAGCAGTTCTTC. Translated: CASSSTIPAEQFF.

The CDR3 reads CASSPGTSGRFTDTQYF. CDR3 DNA sequence: TGTGCCAGCAGCCCGGGGACTAGCGGGAGATTTACAGATACGCAGTATTTT. The chain carries TRBV9 and TRBJ2-3, with TRBD2 matching over 14 bases. The CDR3 runs to 17 residues. The germline V gene has CDR1 SGDLS and CDR2 YYNGEE. V lost 4 bases, J lost 3 bases, and 7 bases stayed unmatched.

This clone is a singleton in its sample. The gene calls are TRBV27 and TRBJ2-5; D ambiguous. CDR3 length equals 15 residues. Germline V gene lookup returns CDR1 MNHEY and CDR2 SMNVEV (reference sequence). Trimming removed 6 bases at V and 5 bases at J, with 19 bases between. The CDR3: CASRPPRGVSETQYF. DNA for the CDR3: TGTGCCAGCAGGCCCCCCCGTGGAGTTTCGGAGACCCAGTACTTC.

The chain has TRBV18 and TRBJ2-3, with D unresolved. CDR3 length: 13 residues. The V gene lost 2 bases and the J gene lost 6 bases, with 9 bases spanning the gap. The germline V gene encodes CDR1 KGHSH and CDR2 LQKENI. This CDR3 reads CASSPTRVDTQYF. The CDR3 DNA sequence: TGTGCCAGCTCACCAACACGGGTCGATACGCAGTATTTT.

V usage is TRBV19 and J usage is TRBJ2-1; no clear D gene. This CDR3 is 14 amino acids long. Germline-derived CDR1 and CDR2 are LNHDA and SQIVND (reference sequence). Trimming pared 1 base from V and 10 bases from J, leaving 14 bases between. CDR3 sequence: CASSIGSPLREQFF. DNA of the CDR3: TGTGCCAGTAGTATAGGGTCCCCGCTTCGAGAGCAGTTCTTC.

This CDR3 reads CASSQEPGTNYGYTF. For the CDR3, the DNA is TGCGCCAGCAGCCAAGAACCGGGGACCAACTATGGCTACACCTTC. This chain connects TRBV4-1 to TRBJ1-2; possibly TRBD1 for D (5 bases). The CDR3 loop spans 15 amino acids. Germline CDR1 MGHRA, CDR2 YSYEKL. V was clipped by 0 bases and J by 2 bases, with 10 bases between them.

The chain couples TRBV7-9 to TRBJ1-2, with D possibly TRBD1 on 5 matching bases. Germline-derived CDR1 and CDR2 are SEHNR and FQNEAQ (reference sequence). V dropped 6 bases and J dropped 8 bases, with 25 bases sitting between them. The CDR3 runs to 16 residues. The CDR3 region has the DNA TGTGCCAGCAGTCCCATTTTAGCAGGAAGGGGTAAGGGCTACACCTTC. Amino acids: CASSPILAGRGKGYTF.

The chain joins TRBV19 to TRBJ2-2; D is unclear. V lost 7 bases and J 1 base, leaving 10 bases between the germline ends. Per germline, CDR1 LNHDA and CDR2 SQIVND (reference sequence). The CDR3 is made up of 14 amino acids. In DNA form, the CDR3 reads TGTGCCAGTATCGGTCAGGTGAACACCGGGGAGCTGTTTTTT. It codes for CASIGQVNTGELFF.

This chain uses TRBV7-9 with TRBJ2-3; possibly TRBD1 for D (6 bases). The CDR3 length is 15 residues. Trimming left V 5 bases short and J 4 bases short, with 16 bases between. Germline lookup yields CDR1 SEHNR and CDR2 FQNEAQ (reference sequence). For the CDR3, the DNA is TGTGCCAGCAGCACAGGGTTGGGTTTGCCAGATACGCAGTATTTT. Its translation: CASSTGLGLPDTQYF.

CDR3 nucleotide sequence: TGTGCCAGCAGGGGGACTAGCGGAATATCAGATACGCAGTATTTT. Its translation is CASRGTSGISDTQYF. The chain joins TRBV6-6 to TRBJ2-3; 11 bases map to TRBD2. This CDR3 comprises 15 residues. Trimming cost V 6 bases and J 4 bases; bases outside gene matches: 6. Germline assignment: CDR1 MNHNY and CDR2 SVGAGI (reference sequence).

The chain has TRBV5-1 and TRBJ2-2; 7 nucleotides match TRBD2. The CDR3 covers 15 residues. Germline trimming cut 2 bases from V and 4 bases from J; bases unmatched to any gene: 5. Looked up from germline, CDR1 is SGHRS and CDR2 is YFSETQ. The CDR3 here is CASSFLGGTTGELFF. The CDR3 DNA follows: TGCGCCAGCAGCTTCCTCGGGGGGACCACCGGGGAGCTGTTTTTT.